These T cell receptor beta chains were read from a single sample in a study of technical replicates of blood from a handful of donors. Generated by immunoSEQ multiplex PCR, the TCRdb table keeps only in-frame clones and is missing some. This sample carries 70,000 to 85,000 clones, about 97% of them seen once, and the ten largest clones take more than 0.15%. The sequencing input was T cells isolated from PBMCs. These receptors were taken from a human donor in good health. Both conserved end residues are part of each CDR3. Each record gives: CDR3 length, V gene, D gene, J gene, CDR3 DNA, CDR3 protein. D genes are given only for firm matches.

cdr3_length: 14; v_call: TRBV18; d_call: .; j_call: TRBJ1-1; cdr3_nt: TGTGCCAGCTCACAGGGGGGGAAGAACACTGAAGCTTTCTTT; cdr3_aa: CASSQGGKNTEAFF
cdr3_length: 13; v_call: TRBV28; d_call: TRBD1; j_call: TRBJ2-1; cdr3_nt: TGTGCCAGCAGTTACAGGGGTCCGCATGAGCAGTTCTTC; cdr3_aa: CASSYRGPHEQFF
cdr3_length: 13; v_call: TRBV15; d_call: TRBD1; j_call: TRBJ1-1; cdr3_nt: TGTGCCACCTTACAGGGGGCGAACACTGAAGCTTTCTTT; cdr3_aa: CATLQGANTEAFF
cdr3_length: 15; v_call: TRBV5-6; d_call: .; j_call: TRBJ2-1; cdr3_nt: TGTGCCAGCAGCTTTACTCTAGTACCGCTGAGTGAGCAGTTCTTC; cdr3_aa: CASSFTLVPLSEQFF
cdr3_length: 15; v_call: TRBV6-4; d_call: .; j_call: TRBJ1-2; cdr3_nt: TGTGCCAGCAGTGACTCGGAGTTAGCTAACTATGGCTACACCTTC; cdr3_aa: CASSDSELANYGYTF
cdr3_length: 15; v_call: TRBV6-1; d_call: TRBD2; j_call: TRBJ2-7; cdr3_nt: TGTGCCAGCAGCAATCCGACTAGCTACACCTACGAGCAGTACTTC; cdr3_aa: CASSNPTSYTYEQYF
cdr3_length: 13; v_call: TRBV19; d_call: .; j_call: TRBJ2-1; cdr3_nt: TGTGCCAGTAGTAACGGTGGAGGGGATGAGCAGTTCTTC; cdr3_aa: CASSNGGGDEQFF
cdr3_length: 15; v_call: TRBV5-6; d_call: .; j_call: TRBJ1-6; cdr3_nt: TGTGCCAGCAGCTTGGACGGGGCCTATAATTCACCCCTCCACTTT; cdr3_aa: CASSLDGAYNSPLHF
cdr3_length: 14; v_call: TRBV2; d_call: TRBD1; j_call: TRBJ1-4; cdr3_nt: TGTGCCAGCAGTGAAGCCGGGACAGTTGAAAAACTGTTTTTT; cdr3_aa: CASSEAGTVEKLFF
cdr3_length: 15; v_call: TRBV7-7; d_call: .; j_call: TRBJ2-1; cdr3_nt: TGTGCCAGCAGCTTAAGCCTAAAAGAATACAATGAGCAGTTCTTC; cdr3_aa: CASSLSLKEYNEQFF